The 15 T cell receptor beta chains below were found in one sample sequenced in a study of blood T cells in healthy people across ages. The second PCR ran 7 to 11 cycles with a sample-barcoded 5' primer and J-beta primers. MiXCR, run by TCRdb on the 5' RACE reads, gives a single entry per CDR3 protein. The sample lists over 950,000 distinct CDR3 sequences; less than 45% were seen once. The sample taken for sequencing was blood. These receptors were taken from a young man in good health.

This sequence joins TRBV2 and TRBJ1-4; no definite D call. V was clipped by 7 bases and J by 5 bases, with 11 bases between them. This CDR3 has 13 residues. CDR1 and CDR2 (germline): SNHLY, FYNNEI. CDR3 amino acids: CASNGRRNEKLFF. The CDR3 bases are TGTGCCAGCAACGGCCGGAGGAATGAAAAACTGTTTTTT.

This clonotype appeared a few times. The chain employs TRBV6-6 and TRBJ2-7, with D unresolved. V was cut by 5 bases and J by 1 base, with 12 bases left in between. The CDR3 spans 14 residues. Germline assignment: CDR1 MNHNY and CDR2 SVGAGI (reference sequence). CDR3 DNA: TGTGCCAGCAGTCCCCCTTTGGTTTCCTACGAGCAGTACTTC. It codes for CASSPPLVSYEQYF.

This chain joins TRBV3-1 and TRBJ2-5, with D perhaps matching TRBD1 or TRBD2 (7 bases each). Looked up from germline, CDR1 is LGHDT and CDR2 is YNNKEL (reference sequence). This CDR3 comprises 15 residues. Trimming removed 2 bases at V and 11 bases at J, with 21 bases between. CDR3 in amino acids: CASSQRSRGDSEQYF. In DNA, the CDR3 is TGTGCCAGCAGCCAACGTTCTCGGGGGGACAGTGAGCAGTACTTC.

The V and J genes are TRBV20-1 and TRBJ2-3; 9 positions match TRBD2. Germline-derived CDR1 and CDR2 are DFQATT and SNEGSKA (reference sequence). The CDR3 covers 16 residues. With V trimmed by 0 bases and J by 4 bases, 8 bases remained unmatched. The CDR3 region is CSARDSLRGGADTQYF. CDR3 DNA: TGCAGTGCTAGAGATAGCTTGCGGGGGGGCGCAGATACGCAGTATTTT.

The chain has TRBV4-1 and TRBJ1-1; D gene unclear. The CDR3 is 16 residues long. Trimming cost V 1 base and J 3 bases, with 15 bases left between them. CDR1 and CDR2 from the germline V gene are MGHRA and YSYEKL. The CDR3 DNA reads TGCGCCAGCAGCCAAGTATTGGGGTCTCTCGACACTGAAGCTTTCTTT. Its protein product is CASSQVLGSLDTEAFF.

V usage is TRBV5-8 and J usage is TRBJ2-7; no firm D call. Germline-derived CDR1 and CDR2 are SGHTS and YDEGEE. The CDR3 length is 15 residues. V lost 1 base and J 2 bases, leaving 13 bases between the germline ends. The CDR3 region has the DNA TGTGCCAGCAGCTTGATGGCAGAGCCCCCCTACGAGCAGTACTTC. Protein sequence: CASSLMAEPPYEQYF.

This chain connects TRBV27 to TRBJ2-3; D possibly corresponds to TRBD1 (5 bases). The CDR3 sequence is 15 residues long. Germline V CDR1 and CDR2: MNHEY, SMNVEV (reference sequence). The V end lost 0 bases, the J end lost 3 bases, and 10 bases lay between the germline ends. In nucleotides, the CDR3 is TGTGCCAGCAGTTTATCGCAGGGAAATACAGATACGCAGTATTTT. Translation: CASSLSQGNTDTQYF.

The chain has TRBV6-5 and TRBJ2-4; D uncertain. V lost 5 bases, J lost 7 bases, and 18 bases lay in between. The CDR3 is 15 amino acids. Germline V gene sequence: CDR1 MNHEY, CDR2 SVGAGI. The CDR3 spells CASSPIVDKDNIQYF. The CDR3 DNA sequence: TGTGCCAGCAGTCCCATAGTTGACAAGGACAACATTCAGTACTTC.

In this sample, this clonotype turned up a few times. This sequence joins TRBV4-1 and TRBJ2-3; maybe TRBD1 (7 bases). V lost 0 bases and J 3 bases, leaving 16 bases between the germline ends. Germline V lookup: CDR1 MGHRA, CDR2 YSYEKL. CDR3 length: 17 amino acids. CDR3 loop: CASSQEEGAFRTDTQYF. The CDR3 DNA is TGCGCCAGCAGCCAAGAGGAGGGGGCGTTTCGGACAGATACGCAGTATTTT.

The gene calls are TRBV6-6 and TRBJ1-5; D is unclear. Germline V gives CDR1 MNHNY, CDR2 SVGAGI (reference sequence). The CDR3 loop spans 16 amino acids. Trimming took 6 bases from V and 3 from J, leaving 18 bases between them. The CDR3 spells CASSPLSSSYNQPQHF. The CDR3 DNA is TGTGCCAGCAGCCCCCTATCTAGCAGTTACAATCAGCCCCAGCATTTT.

The CDR3 sequence: CASSEYVGLYEQYF. Here the CDR3 DNA reads TGTGCCAGCAGTGAATACGTAGGGCTATACGAGCAGTACTTC. V gene TRBV6-1 combines with J gene TRBJ2-7, with unresolved D. V dropped 2 bases and J dropped 4 bases, with 12 bases sitting between them. The CDR3 has 14 amino acids. The germline gives CDR1 MNHNS, CDR2 SASEGT.

The chain combines TRBV7-9 with TRBJ1-5; D perhaps matches TRBD1 (6 bases). Germline values: CDR1 SEHNR, CDR2 FQNEAQ (reference sequence). CDR3 length: 15 amino acids. The V end lost 2 bases, the J end lost 7 bases, and 15 bases lay between the germline ends. The CDR3 bases are TGTGCCAGCAGCTTAATAGCCAGGGACAAGCAGCCCCAGCATTTT. Protein sequence: CASSLIARDKQPQHF.

A few counts support this clonotype. One end of the junction does not line up with germline, which may come from a read error. V is TRBV19 and J is TRBJ1-5; 10 bases agree with TRBD1. Germline CDR1 and CDR2: LNHDA and SQIVND (reference sequence). The CDR3 covers 19 residues. CDR3 sequence: CASSKSISRDRGFNQPQHF. The CDR3 DNA reads TGTGCCAGCAGTAAATCTATCAGCCGGGACAGGGGTTTCAATCAGCCCCAGCATTTT.

V is TRBV28 and J is TRBJ1-5; D gene unclear. V lost 10 bases to trimming and J lost 2 bases, with 12 bases between them. The CDR3 is made up of 13 amino acids. Germline V gene lookup returns CDR1 MDHEN and CDR2 SYDVKM. The CDR3 is CATYLSGNQPQHF. CDR3 in DNA: TGTGCCACCTATCTCTCTGGCAATCAGCCCCAGCATTTT.

The gene calls are TRBV27 and TRBJ2-7; D could derive from TRBD1 or TRBD2 (7 bases each). This CDR3 contains 16 residues. Trimming took 6 bases from V and 3 from J, leaving 21 bases between them. Germline CDR1 and CDR2: MNHEY and SMNVEV (reference sequence). CDR3 loop: CASSHPPGGGYYEQYF. The CDR3 DNA follows: TGTGCCAGCAGCCACCCTCCAGGGGGGGGGTACTACGAGCAGTACTTC.